What follows are 9 T cell receptor beta chains derived from one specimen sequenced in a study of T-cell reconstitution after alpha-beta-depleted transplantation in children. Preparing the TCRbeta library involved the use of unique molecular identifiers. TCRdb used MiXCR to reprocess the PCR reads, holding one entry per CDR3 protein. Of about 200,000 distinct CDR3 sequences in the sample, 5% to 7.5% were seen once. Material: PBMCs, obtained before TCRalphabeta/CD19-depleted stem cell transplant. Receptors were obtained from a girl under three years old with combined immunodeficiency, due to receive a stem cell transplant.

This clonotype has just a few counts. V and J are TRBV7-2 and TRBJ1-2; 7 bases are shared with TRBD1. CDR1 and CDR2 (germline): SGHTA, FQGNSA. This CDR3 comprises 15 residues. The V and J ends lost 0 bases and 7 bases, in that order; junction bases with no gene match: 8. Here the CDR3 DNA reads TGTGCCAGCAGCTTAGCCCTAGCAGGGGACAGTGGCTACACCTTC. Translation: CASSLALAGDSGYTF.

This clonotype was found many times. This chain links TRBV9 with TRBJ2-5; possibly TRBD1 for D (5 bases). The CDR3 totals 15 residues. Trimming took off 2 bases at V and 4 bases at J, with 15 bases between the two ends. Germline CDR1 reads SGDLS; CDR2 reads YYNGEE. CDR3 bases: TGTGCCAGCAGCGTCGGCTCCCAGGGTAGAGAGACCCAGTACTTC. Protein: CASSVGSQGRETQYF. Together with reference TRBV9 and TRBJ2-5, the CDR3 gives the full variable domain: DSGVTQTPKHLITATGQRVTLRCSPRSGDLSVYWYQQSLDQGLQFLIQYYNGEERAKGNILERFSAQQFPDLHSELNLSSLELGDSALYFCASSVGSQGRETQYFGPGTRLLVL.

This clonotype turned up a few times. This sequence joins TRBV29-1 and TRBJ2-7, with D unclear. Trimming removed 1 base at V and 4 bases at J, with 8 bases between. The germline V gene encodes CDR1 SQVTM and CDR2 ANQGSEA. This CDR3 contains 12 residues. The CDR3 is CSVEVNLYEQYF. CDR3 DNA sequence: TGCAGCGTTGAAGTTAACCTATACGAGCAGTACTTC.

This clonotype was seen ten or more times. This rearrangement joins TRBV12-3 or TRBV12-4 to TRBJ1-1, with D uncertain. The length of the CDR3 is 12 residues. The V end was cut by 5 bases, the J end by 1 base, with 5 bases between. The CDR3 is CASSLSNTEAFF. The CDR3 coding sequence is TGTGCCAGCAGTCTGTCGAACACTGAAGCTTTCTTT.

At least ten counts were recorded for this clonotype. CDR3 bases: TGTGCCAGCAGCTTTTCGTTCTACGAGCAGTACTTC. Its protein product is CASSFSFYEQYF. V gene TRBV7-2 combines with J gene TRBJ2-7; no clear D. The V end was cut by 3 bases, the J end by 3 bases, with 6 bases between. The CDR3 covers 12 residues. Germline V gene data show CDR1 as SGHTA and CDR2 as FQGNSA.

This clonotype was seen repeatedly, ten times or more. V gene TRBV12-3 or TRBV12-4 combines with J gene TRBJ1-2; D unclear. The ends were cut back, 5 bases at V and 8 bases at J, with 24 bases in the middle. The length of the CDR3 is 16 residues. This CDR3 reads CASSPAGGRRSWGYTF. The CDR3 DNA sequence: TGTGCCAGCAGTCCAGCAGGTGGGCGGCGATCCTGGGGCTACACCTTC.

This chain links TRBV4-2 with TRBJ2-3; TRBD2 might be the D (7 bases). The V end lost 8 bases, the J end lost 6 bases, and 42 bases lay between the germline ends. In germline, CDR1 is LGHNA, CDR2 YNFKEQ. This CDR3 contains 22 residues. In DNA, the CDR3 is TGTGCCAGCGGCCCATATTACCCAATATGGCCGCTCGGGGGGCCGGGAGTGGATACGCAGTATTTT. Protein: CASGPYYPIWPLGGPGVDTQYF.

In its sample, this clonotype was seen many times. The chain joins TRBV21-1 to TRBJ2-3; the table calls TRBD1, which could not be checked here. TRBV21-1 is described as a pseudogene. The CDR3 is made up of 16 amino acids. The CDR3 is CASSKAGQGRADTQYF. CDR3 sequence (DNA): TGTGCCAGCAGCAAAGCGGGGCAGGGAAGGGCAGATACGCAGTATTTT.

This clonotype was seen at least ten times. V is TRBV12-3 or TRBV12-4 and J is TRBJ2-4, with 11 bases fitting TRBD2. V lost 4 bases, J lost 5 bases, and 7 bases stayed unmatched. CDR3 length: 16 amino acids. The CDR3 protein is CASSSVQLAGENIQYF. DNA for the CDR3: TGTGCCAGCAGTTCAGTCCAACTAGCGGGAGAAAACATTCAGTACTTC.